This T cell receptor (beta chain) came from a study of shared T cell receptors in the human thymus. J lost 4 bases, V lost 5 bases, and 7 bases had no gene match. CDR3 length: 14 amino acids. CDR1 and CDR2 from the germline V gene are SGHVS and FQNEAQ. Using immunoSEQ multiplex PCR, the repertoire was profiled, and TCRdb retains in-frame clones only, with some absent. The table shows 720,000 or so clones, with approximately 83% occurring only once. This sample was also put to use in a study of human thymus T cells.

The sequenced material came from thymocytes. The TCR comes from a girl younger than two with a congenital heart defect. The rearrangement joins TRBV7-8 to TRBJ2-7; 8 bases match TRBD1. CDR3 bases: TGTGCCAGCAGCATAAGACAGGGGCGGTACGAGCAGTACTTC. It encodes CASSIRQGRYEQYF.